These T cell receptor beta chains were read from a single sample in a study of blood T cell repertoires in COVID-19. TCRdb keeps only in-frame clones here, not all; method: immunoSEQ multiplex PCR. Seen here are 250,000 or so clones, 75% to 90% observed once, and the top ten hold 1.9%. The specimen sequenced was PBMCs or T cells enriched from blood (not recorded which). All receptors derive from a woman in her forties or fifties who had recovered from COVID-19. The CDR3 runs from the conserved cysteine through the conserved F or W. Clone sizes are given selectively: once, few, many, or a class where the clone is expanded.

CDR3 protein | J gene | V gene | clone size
CASRVRGLGEKLFF | TRBJ1-4 | TRBV2 | NA
CASSQAVGERGYTF | TRBJ1-2 | TRBV4-1 | NA
CASTQEGRASNQPQHF | TRBJ1-5 | TRBV6-6 | NA
CASSQSYSNQPQHF | TRBJ1-5 | TRBV3-1/TRBV3-2 | NA
CASSTTSGRGNEQFF | TRBJ2-1 | TRBV7-9 | NA
CASSITNYGYTF | TRBJ1-2 | TRBV12-3/TRBV12-4 | NA
CASKRDGHGYTF | TRBJ1-2 | TRBV2 | NA
CASRGDSIQPQHF | TRBJ1-5 | TRBV2 | NA
CAIDRGGTGELFF | TRBJ2-2 | TRBV10-3 | NA
CASSLGSGAEAFF | TRBJ1-1 | TRBV5-1 | NA
CASSTPAAGRSPLSYNEQFF | TRBJ2-1 | TRBV7-9 | NA
CASGMGQPNTEAFF | TRBJ1-1 | TRBV12-5 | NA
CASILDRGIDNEQFF | TRBJ2-1 | TRBV5-4 | NA
CASRGGLLGYNEQFF | TRBJ2-1 | TRBV27 | NA
CASSLFAGNSGNTIYF | TRBJ1-3 | TRBV5-8 | NA
CASKGRYDQETQYF | TRBJ2-5 | TRBV19 | once
CATSDTGTDYEQYF | TRBJ2-7 | TRBV24-1 | NA
CASSPSRATNNSPLHF | TRBJ1-6 | TRBV18 | once
CASVWMGGPDTQYF | TRBJ2-3 | TRBV7-9 | NA
CASSQPTSGGTQYF | TRBJ2-5 | TRBV4-1 | NA
CASSQFLFRARGANNQPQHF | TRBJ1-5 | TRBV23-1 | NA
CASSLTSGSSYEQYF | TRBJ2-7 | TRBV11-3 | once
CASAGGNQPQHF | TRBJ1-5 | TRBV2 | NA